This T cell receptor beta chain was profiled in a study of control samples from healthy donors and cancer patients. This clone was seen once. This table comes from immunoSEQ multiplex PCR, and its TCRdb copy is limited to in-frame clones, with some not included. The table lists 99,000 or so clones, roughly 85% of them singletons. There are 16 residues in the CDR3. V lost 1 base to trimming and J lost 3 bases, with 13 bases between them. From germline, CDR1 is SGHNT and CDR2 YENEEA. This TCR came from a woman aged 45 to 65 in good health. What was sequenced was blood. The chain combines TRBV11-3 with TRBJ1-3, with D maybe TRBD1 (5 bases). Here the CDR3 DNA reads TGTGCCAGCAGCTTAGGGACACCTACTATTGGAAACACCATATATTTT. Translated: CASSLGTPTIGNTIYF.